A selection of T cell receptor beta chains follows, all from one sample in a study of blood T cell repertoires in COVID-19. Data came from immunoSEQ multiplex PCR; TCRdb stores just in-frame clones and leaves some out. Among 300,000 to 400,000 clones listed, around 87% were seen once. Sequenced sample: peripheral blood. The receptor set was obtained from a woman in her forties or fifties with COVID-19, enrolled during active disease. Both conserved end residues are part of each CDR3. Fields, in order: J gene, D gene, clone size, V gene, CDR3 DNA, CDR3 protein. A D gene is named only where the DNA matches it firmly. Size is omitted from some rows. Given values are once, few, many or a class for expanded clones.

J gene: TRBJ2-7
D gene: TRBD1
clone size: .
V gene: TRBV28
CDR3 DNA: TGTGCCAGCAGCCCTATTAGACAGGGGGTCTCCTACGAGCAGTACTTC
CDR3 protein: CASSPIRQGVSYEQYF

J gene: TRBJ1-2
D gene: .
clone size: .
V gene: TRBV5-1
CDR3 DNA: TGCGCCAGCAGCCCAGACATCGGTGGCTACACCTTC
CDR3 protein: CASSPDIGGYTF

J gene: TRBJ1-1
D gene: .
clone size: .
V gene: TRBV29-1
CDR3 DNA: TGCAGCGTTGAGGCAAACACTGAAGCTTTCTTT
CDR3 protein: CSVEANTEAFF

J gene: TRBJ2-7
D gene: TRBD2
clone size: .
V gene: TRBV11-3
CDR3 DNA: TGTGCCAGCAGCGTTGCCGGGACTAGTCTCTACGAGCAGTACTTC
CDR3 protein: CASSVAGTSLYEQYF

J gene: TRBJ1-2
D gene: .
clone size: .
V gene: TRBV10-2
CDR3 DNA: TGCGCCAGCAGTGAGTCGTACTACCACTATGGCTACACCTTC
CDR3 protein: CASSESYYHYGYTF

J gene: TRBJ1-1
D gene: .
clone size: .
V gene: TRBV30
CDR3 DNA: TGTGCCTGGAAGTGGTTTGCAGAGAACACTGAAGCTTTCTTT
CDR3 protein: CAWKWFAENTEAFF

J gene: TRBJ2-2
D gene: TRBD2
clone size: few
V gene: TRBV7-6
CDR3 DNA: TGTGCCAGCAGCACACCGGGACTAGCGGGCGGGGAGCTGTTTTTT
CDR3 protein: CASSTPGLAGGELFF

J gene: TRBJ1-4
D gene: TRBD1
clone size: .
V gene: TRBV5-4
CDR3 DNA: TGTGCCAGCAGCTTACTGGGACAGGGTACTGAAAAACTGTTTTTT
CDR3 protein: CASSLLGQGTEKLFF

J gene: TRBJ1-5
D gene: .
clone size: .
V gene: TRBV24-1
CDR3 DNA: TGTGCCACCTCGGCCGTTGGGGAGGGGGGCGGCAATCAGCCCCAGCATTTT
CDR3 protein: CATSAVGEGGGNQPQHF

J gene: TRBJ2-7
D gene: TRBD2
clone size: .
V gene: TRBV7-2
CDR3 DNA: TGTGCCAGCAGCTTAGGCGGGAGCCTGGGCGAGCAGTACTTC
CDR3 protein: CASSLGGSLGEQYF

J gene: TRBJ2-3
D gene: .
clone size: .
V gene: TRBV12-3/TRBV12-4
CDR3 DNA: TGTGCCAGCATCCAAAGCACAGATACGCAGTATTTT
CDR3 protein: CASIQSTDTQYF

J gene: TRBJ1-6
D gene: .
clone size: .
V gene: TRBV30
CDR3 DNA: TGTGCCTGGAGTGCCGATAATTCACCCCTCCACTTT
CDR3 protein: CAWSADNSPLHF

J gene: TRBJ2-7
D gene: .
clone size: .
V gene: TRBV11-2
CDR3 DNA: TGTGCCAGCAGCTTAGCAGCAGGGGCGGGGGTGTACTTC
CDR3 protein: CASSLAAGAGVYF

J gene: TRBJ2-1
D gene: TRBD1
clone size: many
V gene: TRBV11-3
CDR3 DNA: TGTGCCAGCAGCTCACGAGCGACAGGGTCCTACAATGAGCAGTTCTTC
CDR3 protein: CASSSRATGSYNEQFF

J gene: TRBJ2-1
D gene: .
clone size: .
V gene: TRBV6-2/TRBV6-3
CDR3 DNA: TGTGCCAGCAGTTACGAGGCAGCCGAATACAATGAGAAGTTCTTC
CDR3 protein: CASSYEAAEYNEKFF

J gene: TRBJ1-1
D gene: TRBD1
clone size: .
V gene: TRBV7-9
CDR3 DNA: TGTGCCAGCAGCCCCTCAGGACAGGGAAGAACTGAAGCTTTCTTT
CDR3 protein: CASSPSGQGRTEAFF

J gene: TRBJ2-7
D gene: TRBD2
clone size: .
V gene: TRBV7-9
CDR3 DNA: TGTGCCAGCAGCCAAACTAGCGGGAGTAGCTACGAGCAGTACTTC
CDR3 protein: CASSQTSGSSYEQYF

J gene: TRBJ1-3
D gene: .
clone size: .
V gene: TRBV3-1/TRBV3-2
CDR3 DNA: TGTGCCAGCAGCCAAGATGGGGGCAGCCGCCATGGAAACACCATATATTTT
CDR3 protein: CASSQDGGSRHGNTIYF

J gene: TRBJ1-1
D gene: .
clone size: once
V gene: TRBV18
CDR3 DNA: TGTGCCAGCTCTCCTACAGTGAACACTGAAGCTTTCTTT
CDR3 protein: CASSPTVNTEAFF

J gene: TRBJ2-2
D gene: TRBD1
clone size: .
V gene: TRBV20-1
CDR3 DNA: TGCAGTGCTAGTGAGGGACAGGGGGCCTTCAGGGAGCTGTTTTTT
CDR3 protein: CSASEGQGAFRELFF

J gene: TRBJ2-5
D gene: TRBD2
clone size: .
V gene: TRBV6-5
CDR3 DNA: TGTGCCAGCAGCTACCTAGCGGGAAGGGAGACCCAGTACTTC
CDR3 protein: CASSYLAGRETQYF

J gene: TRBJ1-5
D gene: .
clone size: .
V gene: TRBV30
CDR3 DNA: TGTGCCTGGAGTGTACGGGGGATGAGCAATCAGCCCCAGCATTTT
CDR3 protein: CAWSVRGMSNQPQHF

J gene: TRBJ1-6
D gene: TRBD1
clone size: .
V gene: TRBV7-3
CDR3 DNA: TGTGCCAGCAGCTCGACAGGGGGTATCTCACCCCTCCACTTT
CDR3 protein: CASSSTGGISPLHF

J gene: TRBJ2-5
D gene: TRBD2
clone size: .
V gene: TRBV19
CDR3 DNA: TGTGCCAGTAGCGACCAACCCGGGAGGGTAGGCCAAGAGACCCAGTACTTC
CDR3 protein: CASSDQPGRVGQETQYF

J gene: TRBJ1-5
D gene: .
clone size: .
V gene: TRBV6-2/TRBV6-3
CDR3 DNA: TGTGCCAGCAGTTACTCGGGCAGATGGAATCAGCCCCAGCATTTT
CDR3 protein: CASSYSGRWNQPQHF

J gene: TRBJ1-4
D gene: TRBD1
clone size: .
V gene: TRBV6-5
CDR3 DNA: TGTGCCATCAGGGGGACAGGGACGACTAATGAAAAACTGTTTTTT
CDR3 protein: CAIRGTGTTNEKLFF

J gene: TRBJ1-4
D gene: .
clone size: .
V gene: TRBV19
CDR3 DNA: TGTGCCAGTAGTATATTTCTCTTCCCACGACACGAAAAACTGTTTTTT
CDR3 protein: CASSIFLFPRHEKLFF

J gene: TRBJ2-1
D gene: TRBD2
clone size: .
V gene: TRBV7-2
CDR3 DNA: TGTGCCAGCAGCTTAGTGGGGACTAGGCAGTTCTTC
CDR3 protein: CASSLVGTRQFF

J gene: TRBJ1-3
D gene: .
clone size: once
V gene: TRBV19
CDR3 DNA: TGTGCCAGTAGTAAGGCGAGAGGGACCGGGACAAAGATCAACCGGTCTGGAAACACCATATATTTT
CDR3 protein: CASSKARGTGTKINRSGNTIYF

J gene: TRBJ2-3
D gene: .
clone size: .
V gene: TRBV5-1
CDR3 DNA: TGCGCCAGCAGCTTTGGGACAAAAAGCACAGATACGCAGTATTTT
CDR3 protein: CASSFGTKSTDTQYF

J gene: TRBJ2-7
D gene: .
clone size: .
V gene: TRBV30
CDR3 DNA: TGTGCCTGGAGTAGTGGCGGCGGCTACGAGCAGTACTTC
CDR3 protein: CAWSSGGGYEQYF

J gene: TRBJ2-2
D gene: TRBD2
clone size: .
V gene: TRBV5-5
CDR3 DNA: TGTGCCAGCAGCTTATTCCCAGGTAGCGGGGAGGCGTCCGGGGAGCTGTTTTTT
CDR3 protein: CASSLFPGSGEASGELFF

J gene: TRBJ2-7
D gene: TRBD1
clone size: .
V gene: TRBV12-3/TRBV12-4
CDR3 DNA: TGTGCCAGCAGTTCGGGACAGGGTCAGTACTTC
CDR3 protein: CASSSGQGQYF

J gene: TRBJ2-6
D gene: .
clone size: few
V gene: TRBV19
CDR3 DNA: TGTGCCAGTAGTATAGAGAAGGGGCGGAGAAACGTCCTGACTTTC
CDR3 protein: CASSIEKGRRNVLTF

J gene: TRBJ2-6
D gene: .
clone size: .
V gene: TRBV24-1
CDR3 DNA: TGTGCCACCAGTGATTCTCCCAACAGGGCTGGGGCCAACGTCCTGACTTTC
CDR3 protein: CATSDSPNRAGANVLTF

J gene: TRBJ2-1
D gene: .
clone size: .
V gene: TRBV30
CDR3 DNA: TGTGCCTGGAGTGTAGCGGGTAATGAGCAGTTCTTC
CDR3 protein: CAWSVAGNEQFF

J gene: TRBJ2-7
D gene: .
clone size: .
V gene: TRBV25-1
CDR3 DNA: TGTGCCAGCAGTGATCAGGATATTTACGAGCAGTACTTC
CDR3 protein: CASSDQDIYEQYF

J gene: TRBJ2-5
D gene: .
clone size: .
V gene: TRBV7-2
CDR3 DNA: TGTGCCAGCAGCTTAGGGAGGAGATTCGAGACCCAGTACTTC
CDR3 protein: CASSLGRRFETQYF

J gene: TRBJ2-7
D gene: TRBD2
clone size: once
V gene: TRBV27
CDR3 DNA: TGTGCCAGCAGTGAAACTAGCGGGAGGGTCAACGAGCAGTACTTC
CDR3 protein: CASSETSGRVNEQYF

J gene: TRBJ2-3
D gene: .
clone size: .
V gene: TRBV6-5
CDR3 DNA: TGTGCCAGCAGTTACTCGAGACGGGGACTAGATACGCAGTATTTT
CDR3 protein: CASSYSRRGLDTQYF

J gene: TRBJ1-3
D gene: .
clone size: .
V gene: TRBV6-5
CDR3 DNA: TGTGCCGTACGACACGGCTCTGGAAACACCATATATTTT
CDR3 protein: CAVRHGSGNTIYF

J gene: TRBJ2-4
D gene: TRBD2
clone size: .
V gene: TRBV28
CDR3 DNA: TGTGCCAGCAGTCCGGGGGGTAAAAACATTCAGTACTTC
CDR3 protein: CASSPGGKNIQYF

J gene: TRBJ1-1
D gene: .
clone size: .
V gene: TRBV9
CDR3 DNA: TGTGCCAGCAGCGTAGCTGGCTGGGGCGGCACTGAAGCTTTCTTT
CDR3 protein: CASSVAGWGGTEAFF

J gene: TRBJ2-3
D gene: TRBD1
clone size: .
V gene: TRBV19
CDR3 DNA: TGTGCCAGTGACCCCGGGACAGGGGGCGCGGGTACGCAGTATTTT
CDR3 protein: CASDPGTGGAGTQYF

J gene: TRBJ1-1
D gene: TRBD1
clone size: .
V gene: TRBV7-9
CDR3 DNA: TGTGCCAGCAGCTTAGCTGGGACAGGGAACACTGAAGCTTTCTTT
CDR3 protein: CASSLAGTGNTEAFF

J gene: TRBJ1-2
D gene: TRBD1
clone size: .
V gene: TRBV11-1
CDR3 DNA: TGTGCCAGCAGCTTGGCAGGGGGCAACTATGGCTACACCTTC
CDR3 protein: CASSLAGGNYGYTF

J gene: TRBJ1-2
D gene: .
clone size: .
V gene: TRBV5-6
CDR3 DNA: TGTGCCAGCAGCTTGAAGCGGGATGCCTATGGCTACACCTTC
CDR3 protein: CASSLKRDAYGYTF

J gene: TRBJ2-1
D gene: TRBD2
clone size: .
V gene: TRBV24-1
CDR3 DNA: TGTGCCACCAGTGATTTCCGCGGACTAGCGGGAGGGCGAAGGAACAATGAGCAGTTCTTC
CDR3 protein: CATSDFRGLAGGRRNNEQFF